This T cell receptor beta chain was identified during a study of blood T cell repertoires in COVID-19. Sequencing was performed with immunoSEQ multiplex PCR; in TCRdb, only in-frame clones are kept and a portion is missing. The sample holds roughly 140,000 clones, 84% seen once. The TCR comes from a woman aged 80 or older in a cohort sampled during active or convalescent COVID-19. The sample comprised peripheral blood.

The DNA for the CDR3 is TGTGCCAGCATCACAGGCCTAAGTAATTGGAGCAATCAGCCCCAGCATTTT. Amino acids: CASITGLSNWSNQPQHF. This chain joins TRBV6-4 and TRBJ1-5, with D perhaps matching TRBD1 (5 bases). This CDR3 comprises 17 residues. V lost 7 bases to trimming and J lost 1 base, with 20 bases between them. Germline loops: CDR1 MRHNA, CDR2 SNTAGT.